This TCR beta chain was recorded in a study of type 1 and type 2 diabetes patients. At the level of the study: The cohort mixed type 1 diabetes, type 2 diabetes and nondiabetic donors. Study-level results: Some T1D-only expanded clones might appear in more T2D or control samples.

This clonotype turned up a few times. Its matching antigen is unknown. No donor had another autoimmune disease or recent infection within four weeks. Amplification started from genomic DNA. Amplification of the beta chain CDR3 used 30 forward and 13 reverse multiplex primers. TCRdb called the multiplex PCR reads again in MiXCR, with one record for every CDR3 protein. The sample lists some 250,000 distinct CDR3 sequences; approximately 45% were seen once. This CDR3 is built from 13 residues. The V end lost 6 bases, the J end lost 1 base, and 12 bases lay between the germline ends. Germline V gives CDR1 DFQATT, CDR2 SNEGSKA (reference sequence).

Source material: peripheral blood mononuclear cells (PBMCs). This clonotype originated in a man aged 18 to 29 with type 2 diabetes. The rearrangement joins TRBV20-1 to TRBJ2-5; no firm D call. The CDR3 sequence is CSAPLTVQETQYF. The CDR3 region has the DNA TGCAGTGCCCCCTTGACCGTCCAAGAGACCCAGTACTTC.